This TCR beta chain derives from a study of T-cell reconstitution after alpha-beta-depleted transplantation in children. General study results and limits: T-cell numbers and diversity one year post-transplant derived largely from freshly generated T cells.

This clonotype was recorded at least ten times. Its antigen remains unidentified. Unique molecular identifiers were used in preparing the TCRbeta library. TCRdb called the PCR reads again in MiXCR, with one record for every CDR3 protein. The sample has 400,000 to 450,000 distinct CDR3 sequences, 43% seen once. Germline values: CDR1 SQVTM, CDR2 ANQGSEA. V was clipped by 0 bases and J by 1 base, with 5 bases between them. This CDR3 has 13 amino acids. Sequences were derived from PBMCs, sampled before TCRalphabeta/CD19-depleted stem cell transplant. This sequence originates from a girl aged 2 to 10 with aplastic anemia, due to receive a stem cell transplant. V is TRBV29-1 and J is TRBJ2-3; no firm D call. CDR3 DNA sequence: TGCAGCGTTGAAGATCAGGGCACAGATACGCAGTATTTT. Translating it yields CSVEDQGTDTQYF.